The source of this T cell receptor (beta chain) is a study of T cells after yellow fever vaccination. Looking at the study overall: Fractions of low cell number were prepared using SMART-Seq v4 Ultra Low Input.

The CDR3 length is 14 residues. Trimming pared 6 bases from V and 8 bases from J, leaving 17 bases between. TCR cDNA, made by 5'RACE template switching, carried an added universal primer site and UMIs. TCRdb re-analysed the 5' RACE reads in MiXCR, keeping a single row per CDR3 protein. The sample consists of around 250,000 distinct CDR3 sequences, about 7% of them appearing once. This clonotype was counted a few times. As yet, its antigen is unknown. General observations from the study: Contaminating bulk clonotypes could be abundant in FACS-sorted repertoires. Primary-vaccination clones mostly resurfaced post-booster (96% CD4, more than 85% CD8).

The chain uses TRBV12-3 or TRBV12-4 and TRBJ2-1, with D possibly called TRBD1 or TRBD2 (5 bases each). This receptor was obtained from a man in his thirties or forties who received the YFV17D yellow fever vaccine. Material: CD4+ T cells sorted from PBMCs, obtained 15 days after the yellow fever booster vaccination. The CDR3 nucleotides are TGTGCCAGCAGCCAACATAGGGGCGGGTATGAGCAGTTCTTC. Amino acid sequence: CASSQHRGGYEQFF.